This is a list of T cell receptor beta chains from one sample in a study of blood T cell repertoires in COVID-19. The table came from immunoSEQ multiplex PCR; TCRdb's copy has only in-frame clones and leaves some out. The profile shows about 110,000 clones, around 82% of them singletons. Sequenced sample: peripheral blood. The source of these receptors is a human donor in a cohort sampled during active or convalescent COVID-19. Each CDR3 is given with its conserved first and last residue. D genes are given only for firm matches. Size tells how often a clone was seen (once, few, many) or the class of an expanded clone, and some rows leave it out.

V: TRBV5-6; J: TRBJ2-3; length: 14; size: .; D: TRBD2; CDR3: CASSLAGGADTQYF; DNA: TGTGCCAGCAGCTTGGCGGGGGGGGCAGATACGCAGTATTTT
V: TRBV11-2; J: TRBJ1-2; length: 13; size: .; D: .; CDR3: CASSQHLDYGYTF; DNA: TGTGCCAGCAGCCAACACCTGGACTATGGCTACACCTTC
V: TRBV7-9; J: TRBJ1-4; length: 12; size: .; D: TRBD1; CDR3: CASRTGQEKLFF; DNA: TGTGCCAGCAGGACAGGGCAGGAAAAACTGTTTTTT
V: TRBV5-1; J: TRBJ1-5; length: 15; size: few; D: TRBD1; CDR3: CASSLKGAFNQPQHF; DNA: TGCGCCAGCAGCTTGAAGGGGGCGTTCAATCAGCCCCAGCATTTT
V: TRBV20-1; J: TRBJ1-5; length: 15; size: .; D: .; CDR3: CSASGQGRVNQPQHF; DNA: TGCAGTGCTAGTGGGCAGGGAAGGGTAAATCAGCCCCAGCATTTT
V: TRBV27; J: TRBJ2-3; length: 15; size: .; D: TRBD1; CDR3: CASRKDRVNMDTQYF; DNA: TGTGCCAGCAGAAAAGACAGGGTTAATATGGATACGCAGTATTTT
V: TRBV27; J: TRBJ2-3; length: 18; size: .; D: TRBD2; CDR3: CASSKGTSGRTRTDTQYF; DNA: TGTGCCAGCAGTAAGGGGACTAGCGGGAGGACGCGCACAGATACGCAGTATTTT
V: TRBV5-1; J: TRBJ2-3; length: 14; size: .; D: .; CDR3: CASSFYRGTDTQYF; DNA: TGCGCCAGCAGCTTTTACAGGGGCACAGATACGCAGTATTTT
V: TRBV7-8; J: TRBJ2-1; length: 15; size: .; D: TRBD2; CDR3: CASSLSGGAPNEQFF; DNA: TGTGCCAGCAGCTTATCCGGGGGGGCTCCCAATGAGCAGTTCTTC
V: TRBV13; J: TRBJ2-3; length: 16; size: .; D: TRBD2; CDR3: CASSITSGGRQDTQYF; DNA: TGTGCCAGCAGCATTACTAGCGGGGGGCGACAAGATACGCAGTATTTT
V: TRBV29-1; J: TRBJ1-1; length: 13; size: .; D: TRBD1; CDR3: CSVGDSLNTEAFF; DNA: TGCAGCGTAGGGGACAGCTTGAACACTGAAGCTTTCTTT
V: TRBV5-1; J: TRBJ2-2; length: 15; size: .; D: .; CDR3: CASSLVWGDTGELFF; DNA: TGCGCCAGCAGCTTGGTTTGGGGAGACACCGGGGAGCTGTTTTTT
V: TRBV19; J: TRBJ1-1; length: 12; size: .; D: .; CDR3: CASSNMNTEAFF; DNA: TGTGCCAGTAGTAATATGAACACTGAAGCTTTCTTT
V: TRBV4-3; J: TRBJ1-5; length: 15; size: .; D: TRBD1; CDR3: CASSQDGQGNQPQHF; DNA: TGCGCCAGCAGCCAAGACGGACAGGGTAATCAGCCCCAGCATTTT
V: TRBV7-3; J: TRBJ2-3; length: 16; size: .; D: .; CDR3: CASSLTWAQSTDTQYF; DNA: TGTGCCAGCAGCTTAACGTGGGCACAGAGCACAGATACGCAGTATTTT
V: TRBV5-1; J: TRBJ2-7; length: 13; size: few; D: TRBD1; CDR3: CASKYTGDNEQYF; DNA: TGCGCCAGCAAATACACAGGGGATAACGAGCAGTACTTC
V: TRBV11-2; J: TRBJ2-5; length: 11; size: .; D: .; CDR3: CASSWRQTQYF; DNA: TGTGCCAGCAGCTGGCGGCAGACCCAGTACTTC
V: TRBV5-1; J: TRBJ1-6; length: 14; size: .; D: TRBD1; CDR3: CASSSGTGPSPLHF; DNA: TGCGCCAGCAGCAGTGGGACAGGCCCTTCACCCCTCCACTTT
V: TRBV18; J: TRBJ2-7; length: 12; size: once; D: .; CDR3: CASSPPSYEQYF; DNA: TGTGCCAGCTCACCCCCGAGTTACGAGCAGTACTTC
V: TRBV7-8; J: TRBJ1-5; length: 14; size: .; D: .; CDR3: CASSSGVPQIPQHF; DNA: TGTGCCAGCAGCTCCGGGGTCCCCCAGATACCCCAGCATTTT
V: TRBV6-2/TRBV6-3; J: TRBJ1-1; length: 16; size: .; D: TRBD1; CDR3: CASSYSGTGGWTEAFF; DNA: TGTGCCAGCAGTTACTCGGGGACAGGGGGCTGGACTGAAGCTTTCTTT
V: TRBV28; J: TRBJ1-1; length: 12; size: .; D: .; CDR3: CASTTRGSEAFF; DNA: TGTGCCAGCACCACCAGGGGATCTGAAGCTTTCTTT
V: TRBV12-3/TRBV12-4; J: TRBJ2-7; length: 12; size: .; D: .; CDR3: CASRYWSGEQYF; DNA: TGTGCCAGCAGGTATTGGTCGGGAGAGCAGTACTTC
V: TRBV19; J: TRBJ1-6; length: 16; size: .; D: TRBD1; CDR3: CASSRQGASYNSPLHF; DNA: TGTGCCAGTAGTCGGCAGGGGGCCTCCTATAATTCACCCCTCCACTTT
V: TRBV6-2/TRBV6-3; J: TRBJ2-1; length: 15; size: once; D: .; CDR3: CASSYGTLGGDEQFF; DNA: TGTGCCAGCAGTTACGGGACTCTGGGGGGAGATGAGCAGTTCTTC
V: TRBV7-9; J: TRBJ1-1; length: 14; size: .; D: .; CDR3: CASRFGLMNTEAFF; DNA: TGTGCCAGCAGGTTTGGACTCATGAACACTGAAGCTTTCTTT
V: TRBV19; J: TRBJ2-4; length: 16; size: .; D: TRBD2; CDR3: CASSTRDGLAQNIQYF; DNA: TGTGCCAGTAGTACGCGAGATGGACTAGCTCAAAACATTCAGTACTTC
V: TRBV7-2; J: TRBJ2-1; length: 17; size: .; D: TRBD2; CDR3: CASSLDPGLAGAGEQFF; DNA: TGTGCCAGCAGCTTAGACCCGGGACTAGCGGGAGCGGGTGAGCAGTTCTTC
V: TRBV6-6; J: TRBJ2-7; length: 15; size: .; D: .; CDR3: CASSYPTGQIYEQYF; DNA: TGTGCCAGCAGTTACCCCACGGGACAAATCTACGAGCAGTACTTC
V: TRBV7-8; J: TRBJ1-6; length: 12; size: .; D: TRBD1; CDR3: CASSPDRVSLHF; DNA: TGTGCCAGCAGCCCAGACAGGGTCTCCCTCCACTTT
V: TRBV5-4; J: TRBJ2-5; length: 16; size: .; D: .; CDR3: CASSLNGGLPWETQYF; DNA: TGTGCCAGCAGCTTGAACGGGGGGCTCCCATGGGAGACCCAGTACTTC
V: TRBV12-5; J: TRBJ2-1; length: 17; size: .; D: TRBD2; CDR3: CASGFAPKAGGPNEQFF; DNA: TGTGCTAGTGGTTTTGCACCCAAAGCGGGAGGGCCCAATGAGCAGTTCTTC
V: TRBV11-2; J: TRBJ1-6; length: 14; size: .; D: .; CDR3: CASSNQLQGSPLHF; DNA: TGTGCCAGCAGCAACCAACTACAGGGTTCACCCCTCCACTTT
V: TRBV7-2; J: TRBJ2-2; length: 19; size: .; D: TRBD2; CDR3: CASSFSRLSAGGRTGELFF; DNA: TGTGCCAGCAGCTTTAGTCGGCTTTCGGCGGGGGGCAGGACCGGGGAGCTGTTTTTT
V: TRBV7-2; J: TRBJ2-7; length: 18; size: .; D: TRBD2; CDR3: CASSLLTLAGRGSYEQYF; DNA: TGTGCCAGCAGCTTACTCACACTAGCGGGAAGGGGCTCCTACGAGCAGTACTTC
V: TRBV6-6; J: TRBJ2-5; length: 14; size: .; D: TRBD2; CDR3: CASRRLATQETQYF; DNA: TGTGCCAGCAGACGACTAGCGACTCAAGAGACCCAGTACTTC
V: TRBV7-8; J: TRBJ1-1; length: 14; size: .; D: .; CDR3: CASTPEALNTEAFF; DNA: TGTGCCAGCACCCCCGAGGCACTGAACACTGAAGCTTTCTTT